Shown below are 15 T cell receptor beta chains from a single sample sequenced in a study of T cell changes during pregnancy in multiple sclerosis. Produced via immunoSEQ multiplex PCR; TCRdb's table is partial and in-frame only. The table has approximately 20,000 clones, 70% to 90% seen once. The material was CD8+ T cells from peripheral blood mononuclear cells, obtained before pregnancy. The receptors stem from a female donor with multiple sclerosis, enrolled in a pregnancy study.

CDR3 nucleotide sequence: TGTGCCAGCAGCTTAGTTGCGGTTTTGAACACTGAAGCTTTCTTT. The encoded protein is CASSLVAVLNTEAFF. The chain recombines TRBV7-9 with TRBJ1-1, with D unclear. In germline, CDR1 is SEHNR, CDR2 FQNEAQ (reference sequence). Trimming removed 1 base at V and 0 bases at J, with 9 bases between. The CDR3 sequence is 15 residues long.

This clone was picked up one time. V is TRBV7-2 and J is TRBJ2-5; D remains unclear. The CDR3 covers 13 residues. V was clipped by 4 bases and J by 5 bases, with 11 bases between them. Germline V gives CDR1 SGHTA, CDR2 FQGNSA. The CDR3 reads CASSSSPGETQYF. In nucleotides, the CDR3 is TGTGCCAGCAGCTCCAGTCCCGGGGAGACCCAGTACTTC.

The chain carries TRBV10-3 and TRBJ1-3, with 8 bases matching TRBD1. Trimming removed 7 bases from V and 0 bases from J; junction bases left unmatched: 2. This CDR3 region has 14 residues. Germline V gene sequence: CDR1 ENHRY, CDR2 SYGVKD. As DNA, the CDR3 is TGTGCCATCAAAACAGGGGGCTCTGGAAACACCATATATTTT. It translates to CAIKTGGSGNTIYF.

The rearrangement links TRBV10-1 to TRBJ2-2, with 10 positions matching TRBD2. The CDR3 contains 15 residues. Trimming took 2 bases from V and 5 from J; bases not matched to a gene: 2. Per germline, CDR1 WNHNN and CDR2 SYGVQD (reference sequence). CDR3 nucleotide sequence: TGCGCCAGCAGTGAGGGGACTAGCGATACCGGGGAGCTGTTTTTT. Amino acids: CASSEGTSDTGELFF.

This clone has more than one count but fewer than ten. The CDR3 nucleotides are TGTGCCAGCTCACCGAATTCGGGACTCCGCACAGATACGCAGTATTTT. This gives the protein CASSPNSGLRTDTQYF. The chain combines TRBV18 with TRBJ2-3, with D possibly matching TRBD2 (6 bases). Trimming left V 3 bases short and J 1 base short, with 14 bases between. The CDR3 length is 16 residues. Looked up from germline, CDR1 is KGHSH and CDR2 is LQKENI.

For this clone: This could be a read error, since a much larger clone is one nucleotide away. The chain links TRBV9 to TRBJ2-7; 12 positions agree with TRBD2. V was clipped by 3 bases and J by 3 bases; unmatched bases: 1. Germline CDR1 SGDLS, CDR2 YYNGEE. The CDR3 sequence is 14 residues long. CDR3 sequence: CASSGGLAGYEQYF. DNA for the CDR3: TGTGCCAGCAGCGGGGGACTAGCGGGCTACGAGCAGTACTTC. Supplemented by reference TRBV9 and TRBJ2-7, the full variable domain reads DSGVTQTPKHLITATGQRVTLRCSPRSGDLSVYWYQQSLDQGLQFLIQYYNGEERAKGNILERFSAQQFPDLHSELNLSSLELGDSALYFCASSGGLAGYEQYFGPGTRLTVT.

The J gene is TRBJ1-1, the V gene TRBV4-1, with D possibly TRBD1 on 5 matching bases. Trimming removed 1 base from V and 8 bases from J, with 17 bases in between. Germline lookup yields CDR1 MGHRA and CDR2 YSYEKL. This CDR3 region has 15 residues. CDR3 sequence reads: CASSQALGGSYEAFF. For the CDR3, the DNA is TGCGCCAGCAGCCAAGCGCTCGGGGGGAGTTACGAAGCTTTCTTT.

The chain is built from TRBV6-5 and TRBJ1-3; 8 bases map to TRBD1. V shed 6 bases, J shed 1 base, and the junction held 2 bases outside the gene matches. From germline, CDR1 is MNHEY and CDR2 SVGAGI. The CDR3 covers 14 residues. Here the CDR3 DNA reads TGTGCCAGCAGACAGGGGGAATCTGGAAACACCATATATTTT. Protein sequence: CASRQGESGNTIYF.

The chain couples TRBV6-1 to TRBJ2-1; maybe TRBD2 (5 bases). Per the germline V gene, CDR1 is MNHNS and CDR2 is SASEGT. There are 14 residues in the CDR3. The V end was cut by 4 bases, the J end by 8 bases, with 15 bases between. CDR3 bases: TGTGCCAGCAGTGGGGTGACGGGGAGCGATGAGCAGTTCTTC. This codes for CASSGVTGSDEQFF.

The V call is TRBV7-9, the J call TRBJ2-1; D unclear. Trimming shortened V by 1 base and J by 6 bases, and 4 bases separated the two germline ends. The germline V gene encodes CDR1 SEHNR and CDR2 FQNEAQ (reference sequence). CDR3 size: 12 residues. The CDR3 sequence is CASSLGANEQFF. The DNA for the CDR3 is TGTGCCAGCAGCTTAGGGGCCAATGAGCAGTTCTTC. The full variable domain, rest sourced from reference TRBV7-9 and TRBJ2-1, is DTGVSQNPRHKITKRGQNVTFRCDPISEHNRLYWYRQTLGQGPEFLTYFQNEAQLEKSRLLSDRFSAERPKGSFSTLEIQRTEQGDSAMYLCASSLGANEQFFGPGTRLTVL.

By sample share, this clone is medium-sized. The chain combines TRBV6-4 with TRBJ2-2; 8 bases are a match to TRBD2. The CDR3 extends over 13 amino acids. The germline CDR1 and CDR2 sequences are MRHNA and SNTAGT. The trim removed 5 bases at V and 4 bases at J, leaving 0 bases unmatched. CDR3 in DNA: TGTGCCAGCAGTAGCGGGAGCACCGGGGAGCTGTTTTTT. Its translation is CASSSGSTGELFF.

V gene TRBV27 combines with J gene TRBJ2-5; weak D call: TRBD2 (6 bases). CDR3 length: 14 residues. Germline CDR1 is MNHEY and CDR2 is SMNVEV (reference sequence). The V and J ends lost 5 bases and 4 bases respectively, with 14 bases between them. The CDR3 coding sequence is TGTGCCAGCAGTCCACATGGGACTGCAGAGACCCAGTACTTC. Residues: CASSPHGTAETQYF.

The CDR3 bases are TGTGCCAGCAGTTTGATGGGGGGAGATACGCAGTATTTT. Translated: CASSLMGGDTQYF. The chain employs TRBV27 and TRBJ2-3; tentative D call: TRBD2 (6 bases). The CDR3 consists of 13 residues. Germline V CDR1 and CDR2: MNHEY, SMNVEV (reference sequence). Trimming stripped 3 bases from V and 5 bases from J, with 9 bases between.

DNA of the CDR3: TGTGCCAGCAGCCAAGAATGGGACAGCTACGAGCAGTACTTC. Protein sequence: CASSQEWDSYEQYF. The chain employs TRBV14 and TRBJ2-7, with 7 bases fitting TRBD1. V gave up 0 bases and J gave up 3 bases; unmatched junction bases: 2. This CDR3 has 14 residues. The germline CDR1 and CDR2 sequences are SGHDN and FVKESK. The variable domain in full, completed from reference TRBV14 and TRBJ2-7, reads EAGVTQFPSHSVIEKGQTVTLRCDPISGHDNLYWYRRVMGKEIKFLLHFVKESKQDESGMPNNRFLAERTGGTYSTLKVQPAELEDSGVYFCASSQEWDSYEQYFGPGTRLTVT.

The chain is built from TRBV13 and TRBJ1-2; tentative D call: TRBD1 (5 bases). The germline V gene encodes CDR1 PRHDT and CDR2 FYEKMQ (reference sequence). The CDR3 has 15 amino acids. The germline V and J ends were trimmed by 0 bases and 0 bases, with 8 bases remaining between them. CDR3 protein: CASSLGSGPNYGYTF. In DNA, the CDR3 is TGTGCCAGCAGCTTAGGATCAGGGCCTAACTATGGCTACACCTTC.